Below are 14 T cell receptor beta chains sequenced from a single sample in a study of blood T cells in healthy people across ages. A second roughly 7 to 11 cycle PCR used barcoded and J-beta primers. TCRdb ran MiXCR on the 5' RACE reads and lists one entry per CDR3 protein. The sample contains roughly 1 million distinct CDR3 sequences, under 30% of which appear only once. These data are also associated with another study on T cells of mothers and their children.

The sequencing sample was made of blood. Receptors originate from a girl between 2 and 10 years old in good health.

This chain joins TRBV29-1 and TRBJ2-4, with D hard to call. This CDR3 region has 12 residues. V lost 5 bases and J lost 9, with 14 bases in between. CDR1 and CDR2 from the germline V gene are SQVTM and ANQGSEA. The CDR3 DNA is TGCAGCGTTTTAAGCATGTTATTCATTCAGTACTTC. It encodes CSVLSMLFIQYF.

The V gene is TRBV11-3, the J gene TRBJ1-1; 7 bases map to TRBD1. This CDR3 contains 18 residues. Per the germline V gene, CDR1 is SGHNT and CDR2 is YENEEA. Trimming removed 5 bases from V and 0 bases from J; junction bases left unmatched: 15. The CDR3 region is CASSRTQGPGGMNTEAFF. The CDR3 DNA is TGTGCCAGCAGCCGTACACAGGGGCCCGGTGGAATGAACACTGAAGCTTTCTTT.

The chain uses TRBV28 and TRBJ2-1, with D unclear. This CDR3 comprises 14 residues. V was pared by 2 bases and J by 5 bases, with 10 bases between. CDR1 and CDR2 from the germline V gene are MDHEN and SYDVKM. CDR3 protein: CASSLVGFDNEQFF. The CDR3 nucleotides are TGTGCCAGCAGTTTAGTGGGGTTTGACAATGAGCAGTTCTTC.

This chain uses TRBV29-1 with TRBJ2-7; D possibly uses TRBD1 or TRBD2 (5 bases each). The V and J ends lost 2 bases and 3 bases respectively, with 14 bases between them. CDR3 length: 14 residues. Germline V gene sequence: CDR1 SQVTM, CDR2 ANQGSEA. The CDR3 here is CSVEPRDGDYEQYF. CDR3 DNA: TGCAGCGTTGAACCCCGGGACGGCGACTACGAGCAGTACTTC.

The gene calls are TRBV24-1 and TRBJ2-1; unclear D gene. Between the trimmed V and J ends, which lost 8 bases and 3 bases, there was a span of 13 bases. The CDR3 length is 14 residues. Germline-derived CDR1 and CDR2 are KGHDR and SFDVKD. CDR3 bases: TGTGCCACCAATTTAATGTTTTTCTACAATGAGCAGTTCTTC. This codes for CATNLMFFYNEQFF.

The chain couples TRBV7-2 to TRBJ2-7; possible D gene TRBD1, 6 bases. The CDR3 has 14 residues. Trimming shortened V by 4 bases and J by 5 bases, and 15 bases separated the two germline ends. Germline V gene data show CDR1 as SGHTA and CDR2 as FQGNSA. This CDR3 reads CASSSGTPQHEQYF. CDR3 coding DNA: TGTGCCAGCAGCTCCGGGACACCCCAACACGAGCAGTACTTC.

This clonotype has more than one count but fewer than ten. This rearrangement joins TRBV20-1 to TRBJ2-3; 8 nucleotides agree with TRBD1. V shed 6 bases and J 0 bases; nucleotides not matched to a gene: 8. The V gene's germline CDR1 is DFQATT and CDR2 SNEGSKA (reference sequence). This CDR3 contains 15 residues. As DNA, the CDR3 is TGCAGTGCGCCGAGACGACAGGGGAGCACAGATACGCAGTATTTT. Translation gives CSAPRRQGSTDTQYF.

This clonotype has a handful of counts. This rearrangement joins TRBV7-3 to TRBJ2-3; a possible D gene is TRBD2 (6 bases). The ends were cut back, 2 bases at V and 3 bases at J, with 12 bases in the middle. The CDR3 has 15 residues. Germline CDR1 SGHTA, CDR2 FQGTGA. CDR3 DNA: TGTGCCAGCAGCTTAGACCCCGGGGGAACAGATACGCAGTATTTT. It yields the protein CASSLDPGGTDTQYF.

This clonotype was picked up many times. Germline and junction disagree at one end, which may indicate a read error. The genes are TRBV7-7 and TRBJ2-7; tentative D call: TRBD2 (6 bases). This CDR3 has 13 amino acids. Germline CDR1 SSHAT, CDR2 FNYEAQ (reference sequence). CDR3 loop: CASSPGGGTEQYF. The CDR3 nucleotides are TGTGCTAGCAGCCCCGGTGGGGGGACCGAGCAGTACTTC. Based on the CDR3 plus reference TRBV7-7 and TRBJ2-7, the full variable domain is GAGVSQSPRYKVTKRGQDVTLRCDPISSHATLYWYQQALGQGPEFLTYFNYEAQPDKSGLPSDRFSAERPEGSISTLTIQRTEQRDSAMYRCASSPGGGTEQYFGPGTRLTVT.

V usage is TRBV11-3 and J usage is TRBJ2-7, with TRBD2 matching 8 bases. Germline V lookup: CDR1 SGHNT, CDR2 YENEEA. V shed 1 base, J shed 9 bases, and the junction held 5 bases outside the gene matches. This CDR3 contains 13 residues. CDR3: CASSLVRGAWQYF. The CDR3 DNA sequence: TGTGCCAGCAGCTTAGTGCGGGGGGCATGGCAGTACTTC.

This clonotype turned up a few times. The V and J genes are TRBV6-1 and TRBJ2-6; D is unresolved. V was trimmed by 8 bases and J by 0 bases, leaving 17 bases between them. CDR3 length equals 17 residues. Germline CDR1 reads MNHNS; CDR2 reads SASEGT. The CDR3 region is CASEVYRKSSGANVLTF. CDR3 nucleotide sequence: TGTGCCAGCGAAGTGTATAGGAAAAGCTCTGGGGCCAACGTCCTGACTTTC.

The gene calls are TRBV27 and TRBJ2-1; D is possibly TRBD2 (5 bases). This CDR3 spans 16 amino acids. Trimming removed 4 bases from V and 2 bases from J, with 15 bases in between. Germline assignment: CDR1 MNHEY and CDR2 SMNVEV (reference sequence). DNA for the CDR3: TGTGCCAGCAGTTACTCCGTGGGAGAGACCTACAATGAGCAGTTCTTC. It codes for CASSYSVGETYNEQFF.

This chain connects TRBV2 to TRBJ1-2, with no clear D. Trimming shortened V by 9 bases and J by 1 base, and 21 bases separated the two germline ends. CDR1 is SNHLY and CDR2 is FYNNEI in the germline V gene. CDR3 length: 16 residues. The DNA of the CDR3 is TGTGCCAGTAGTCTCACCCTAACTCGGGGTAACTATGGCTACACCTTC. It yields the protein CASSLTLTRGNYGYTF.

V and J are TRBV10-3 and TRBJ2-7, with TRBD2 as a possible D gene (6 bases). Germline CDR1 and CDR2: ENHRY and SYGVKD. Deletions cut 1 base from V and 1 base from J, with 32 bases between. The CDR3 sequence is 22 residues long. This CDR3 reads CAISEWGVSGELGDFGSYEQYF. The CDR3 DNA is TGTGCCATCAGTGAGTGGGGGGTGAGTGGGGAATTAGGGGACTTCGGATCCTACGAGCAGTACTTC.